The 26 T cell receptor beta chains in this list originate from one sample, sequenced in a study of early T cells in non-severe SARS-CoV-2 infection (dated by TCRdb to the early 2020s). Library method: 5' RACE. Instrument used: NextSeq 500. Using fastp at Q25 and MiXCR, TCRdb reprocessed the public reads and kept productive beta chains. CDR3 protein sequences are deduplicated, and each keeps its most common genes and DNA. The table for this sample lists roughly 53,000 distinct CDR3 sequences; roughly 9% of them were counted only once. Less than 25% of the sample rests with the top ten. The sample taken for sequencing was whole blood. The receptors originated from an adult who was a healthcare worker with PCR-confirmed SARS-CoV-2 infection or an uninfected control (not recorded which).

This clonotype was counted a few times. The chain has TRBV5-1 and TRBJ2-3, with TRBD2 matching over 9 bases. From germline, CDR1 is SGHRS and CDR2 YFSETQ. J lost 2 bases, V lost 4 bases, and 8 bases had no gene match. The CDR3 is 16 amino acids. The CDR3 DNA sequence: TGCGCCAGCAGCAGGATAGCGGGGGACACCACAGATACGCAGTATTTT. This encodes CASSRIAGDTTDTQYF.

The rearrangement joins TRBV25-1 to TRBJ2-1, with 7 nucleotides matching TRBD1. After removal of 8 bases from V and 4 bases from J, the junction contained 11 bases not matched to a gene. Germline assignment: CDR1 MGHDK and CDR2 SYGVNS. The CDR3 is made up of 15 amino acids. The CDR3 reads CASGRDSIFYNEQFF. CDR3 nucleotides: TGTGCCAGCGGCCGGGACAGCATCTTTTACAATGAGCAGTTCTTC.

The V gene is TRBV25-1, the J gene TRBJ2-5; D is perhaps TRBD1 or TRBD2 (5 bases each). This CDR3 comprises 16 residues. Germline V gene data show CDR1 as MGHDK and CDR2 as SYGVNS. Trimming cost V 2 bases and J 6 bases, with 19 bases left between them. CDR3 amino acids: CASSEGVWDPTKTQYF. CDR3 nucleotides: TGTGCCAGCAGTGAAGGGGTCTGGGACCCTACTAAGACCCAGTACTTC.

This clonotype was seen more than once but under ten times. The rearrangement joins TRBV5-4 to TRBJ2-5; D is ambiguous. Germline V gene sequence: CDR1 SGHNT, CDR2 YYREEE (reference sequence). This CDR3 is built from 13 residues. V shed 1 base and J shed 1 base, with 5 bases lying between them. This CDR3 is CASSLHTQETQYF. The DNA for the CDR3 is TGTGCCAGCAGCTTGCACACCCAAGAGACCCAGTACTTC.

This clonotype was counted many times. V is TRBV9 and J is TRBJ2-2, with 7 bases that match TRBD1. This CDR3 contains 13 residues. Germline trimming cut 7 bases from V and 6 bases from J; bases unmatched to any gene: 6. The germline V gene has CDR1 SGDLS and CDR2 YYNGEE. The CDR3 sequence is CASSWQGAGELFF. For the CDR3, the DNA is TGTGCCAGCTCCTGGCAGGGGGCCGGGGAGCTGTTTTTT.

This clonotype has a handful of counts. This sequence joins TRBV2 and TRBJ2-3; TRBD1 might be the D (5 bases). Germline assignment: CDR1 SNHLY and CDR2 FYNNEI. This CDR3 contains 14 residues. V gave up 5 bases and J gave up 2 bases, with 11 bases separating them. This CDR3 reads CASSLSDTTDTQYF. CDR3 coding DNA: TGTGCCAGCAGTCTGTCGGACACCACAGATACGCAGTATTTT.

This clonotype was seen ten or more times. V is TRBV11-2 and J is TRBJ2-2, with D perhaps TRBD1 or TRBD2 (5 bases each). V lost 5 bases to trimming and J lost 6 bases, with 10 bases between them. Germline CDR1 and CDR2: SGHAT and FQNNGV. The CDR3 is 13 amino acids. CDR3 in DNA: TGTGCCAGCAGCCAGGGAGCTGCCGGGGAGCTGTTTTTT. Amino acid sequence: CASSQGAAGELFF.

This clonotype came up many times. V and J are TRBV12-3 or TRBV12-4 and TRBJ2-3; D could derive from TRBD1 or TRBD2 (5 bases each). This CDR3 has 15 residues. The V end was cut by 6 bases, the J end by 4 bases, with 17 bases between. The CDR3 coding sequence is TGTGCCAGCAGCCGTCCCGGGGCCAGCCCAGATACGCAGTATTTT. Its protein is CASSRPGASPDTQYF.

This clonotype was recorded at least ten times. The rearrangement links TRBV4-2 to TRBJ1-4; the D is unclear. The V gene's germline CDR1 is LGHNA and CDR2 YNFKEQ. CDR3 length: 15 amino acids. Deletions cut 4 bases from V and 8 bases from J, with 17 bases between. This chain's CDR3 is CASSPIAGPREKLFF. The CDR3 nucleotides read TGTGCCAGCAGCCCTATCGCAGGCCCACGGGAAAAACTGTTTTTT.

This clonotype was found a few times. This sequence joins TRBV7-9 and TRBJ2-2; a weak D match, TRBD1 (5 bases). Deletions cut 5 bases from V and 0 bases from J, with 19 bases between. Germline CDR1 and CDR2: SEHNR and FQNEAQ (reference sequence). The CDR3 loop spans 18 amino acids. CDR3 sequence: CASSPTVFSVANTGELFF. Here the CDR3 DNA reads TGTGCCAGCAGCCCGACAGTATTCTCCGTCGCGAACACCGGGGAGCTGTTTTTT.

Ten or more counts support this clonotype. The V gene is TRBV3-1, the J gene TRBJ2-1; possible D gene TRBD2, 6 bases. CDR3 length equals 14 residues. In germline, CDR1 is LGHDT, CDR2 YNNKEL (reference sequence). The germline V and J ends were trimmed by 1 base and 4 bases, with 8 bases remaining between them. CDR3 in amino acids: CASSQGRGYNEQFF. The CDR3 DNA reads as TGTGCCAGCAGCCAAGGTCGGGGGTACAATGAGCAGTTCTTC.

This chain joins TRBV4-1 and TRBJ2-3, with 11 bases that match TRBD2. The CDR3 is 17 residues long. Germline CDR1 MGHRA, CDR2 YSYEKL. The V gene end was trimmed by 3 bases and the J gene end by 2 bases; junction bases not matched to a gene: 7. CDR3 sequence: CASSQEGLAGYTDTQYF. CDR3 sequence (DNA): TGCGCCAGCAGCCAGGAAGGACTAGCGGGTTACACAGATACGCAGTATTTT.

This chain links TRBV20-1 with TRBJ1-1, with D perhaps TRBD1 (5 bases). Germline V gene lookup returns CDR1 DFQATT and CDR2 SNEGSKA (reference sequence). The CDR3 is made up of 15 amino acids. V lost 3 bases, J lost 5 bases, and 19 bases lay in between. Written as DNA, the CDR3 is TGCAGTGCTAGCTCAGATTATGCAGGGAAAACTGAAGCTTTCTTT. It translates to CSASSDYAGKTEAFF.

The table lists this clonotype with many counts. The V call is TRBV6-6, the J call TRBJ1-2; a weak D match, TRBD1 (5 bases). Germline CDR1 reads MNHNY; CDR2 reads SVGAGI (reference sequence). The V and J ends lost 2 bases and 0 bases respectively, with 10 bases between them. The CDR3 has 15 amino acids. CDR3 nucleotide sequence: TGTGCCAGCAGTTACCGGGGGGGGTCTAACTATGGCTACACCTTC. Encoded protein: CASSYRGGSNYGYTF.

This sequence joins TRBV30 and TRBJ1-4; D not resolved. Germline loops: CDR1 GTSNPN, CDR2 SVGIG (reference sequence). CDR3 size: 12 residues. The germline V and J ends were trimmed by 7 bases and 5 bases, with 11 bases remaining between them. CDR3 loop: CAFSLRNEKLFF. For the CDR3, the DNA is TGTGCCTTCAGCCTCCGCAATGAAAAACTGTTTTTT.

This clonotype was picked up a small number of times. The chain recombines TRBV29-1 with TRBJ1-2; D unresolved. V lost 7 bases to trimming and J lost 7 bases, with 13 bases between them. CDR3 length equals 11 residues. Germline assignment: CDR1 SQVTM and CDR2 ANQGSEA. The CDR3 is CSGGDSSGYTF. The CDR3 DNA reads as TGCAGCGGCGGAGACTCTTCTGGCTACACCTTC.

The chain links TRBV4-1 to TRBJ1-4, with no clear D. The CDR3 totals 13 residues. The V and J ends lost 3 bases and 5 bases respectively, with 7 bases between them. Germline V gene data show CDR1 as MGHRA and CDR2 as YSYEKL. This CDR3 is CASSQTLNEKLFF. The DNA for the CDR3 is TGCGCCAGCAGCCAGACTTTAAATGAAAAACTGTTTTTT.

This clonotype showed up just a few times. This sequence joins TRBV12-3 or TRBV12-4 and TRBJ2-3, with D perhaps TRBD2 (7 bases). With 7 bases removed from V and 2 bases from J, the gap between germline ends came to 25 bases. The CDR3 runs 18 residues. In DNA form, the CDR3 reads TGTGCCAGCACCCTAGAGGGCGGGGGCACCGTTTACACAGATACGCAGTATTTT. Its protein is CASTLEGGGTVYTDTQYF.

At least ten counts were recorded for this clonotype. The gene calls are TRBV7-8 and TRBJ2-1; D ambiguous. The CDR3 is 15 residues long. The V end was cut by 5 bases, the J end by 7 bases, with 18 bases between. Germline CDR1 reads SGHVS; CDR2 reads FQNEAQ. In DNA, the CDR3 is TGTGCCAGCAGCACTCCCGCGAAGCCCCGGAATGAGCAGTTCTTC. As protein: CASSTPAKPRNEQFF.

CDR3 in DNA: TGCGCCAGCAGGGGACAGGGGAATGGAAACACCATATATTTT. It translates to CASRGQGNGNTIYF. This sequence joins TRBV10-1 and TRBJ1-3; 10 nucleotides align to TRBD1. Germline values: CDR1 WNHNN, CDR2 SYGVQD (reference sequence). The CDR3 is 14 residues long. V trimming: 6 bases; J trimming: 3 bases; junction bases outside the gene matches: 2.

This clonotype has a handful of counts. The J gene is TRBJ2-1, the V gene TRBV24-1; D is unclear. V shed 3 bases and J shed 8 bases, with 7 bases lying between them. The CDR3 is made up of 12 amino acids. The V gene's germline CDR1 is KGHDR and CDR2 SFDVKD. The CDR3 is CATSDPKHEQFF. The DNA of the CDR3 is TGTGCCACCAGTGATCCCAAGCATGAGCAGTTCTTC.

The CDR3 DNA follows: TGTGCCAGCAGCCAAACTTGGAACACTGAAGCTTTCTTT. Translated, it gives CASSQTWNTEAFF. The rearrangement uses TRBV3-1 and TRBJ1-1; D gene uncertain. Trimming shortened V by 2 bases and J by 1 base, and 5 bases separated the two germline ends. CDR1 LGHDT and CDR2 YNNKEL come from the germline V gene (reference sequence). The CDR3 has 13 residues.

This clonotype was seen a handful of times. The chain is built from TRBV5-1 and TRBJ2-7, with unresolved D. V lost 0 bases, J lost 2 bases, and 6 bases lay in between. The CDR3 covers 13 residues. The germline V gene encodes CDR1 SGHRS and CDR2 YFSETQ. The CDR3 region is CASSLGRTYEQYF. The CDR3 nucleotides read TGCGCCAGCAGCTTGGGCAGAACCTACGAGCAGTACTTC.

In its sample, this clonotype was seen many times. This chain joins TRBV5-1 and TRBJ1-1; D is uncertain. V was pared by 2 bases and J by 5 bases, with 13 bases between. Germline V lookup: CDR1 SGHRS, CDR2 YFSETQ. The CDR3 is 14 residues long. The CDR3: CASSFSSEETEAFF. The CDR3 bases are TGCGCCAGCAGCTTCTCGTCAGAGGAGACTGAAGCTTTCTTT.

This clonotype was observed a handful of times. The chain uses TRBV6-5 and TRBJ2-3; D gene uncertain. There are 14 residues in the CDR3. Germline V gene lookup returns CDR1 MNHEY and CDR2 SVGAGI. The germline V and J ends were trimmed by 6 bases and 1 base, with 11 bases remaining between them. The CDR3 protein is CASRPTRGTDTQYF. The CDR3 DNA reads as TGTGCCAGCAGACCGACACGCGGCACAGATACGCAGTATTTT.

The chain carries TRBV11-1 and TRBJ2-1; 7 bases line up with TRBD1. CDR3 length equals 16 residues. After removal of 3 bases from V and 6 bases from J, the junction contained 11 bases not matched to a gene. The V gene's germline CDR1 is SGHAT and CDR2 FQDESV (reference sequence). The CDR3 bases are TGTGCCAGCAGCTTCTTGAAGGGACAGAGAACCAATGAGCAGTTCTTC. It codes for CASSFLKGQRTNEQFF.